The 4 T cell receptor beta chains listed next were all sequenced from one sample in a study of blood T cells in healthy people across ages. Alongside a J-beta primer mix, a sample-barcoded 5' primer served in a second PCR lasting 7 to 11 cycles. Using its own MiXCR run on the 5' RACE reads, TCRdb lists one record per CDR3 protein. The sample includes fewer than 1,000,000 distinct CDR3 sequences, 46% seen only once; the top ten take around 18%. The sample was blood. The source of these receptors is an elderly man in good health.

The chain is built from TRBV24-1 and TRBJ2-5, with a weak D call TRBD1 (5 bases). The V gene lost 5 bases and the J gene lost 1 base, with 13 bases spanning the gap. The CDR3 contains 15 residues. Germline V gene lookup returns CDR1 KGHDR and CDR2 SFDVKD. The CDR3 DNA reads TGTGCCACCAGTGGGGGTGTAGGGGCCCAAGAGACCCAGTACTTC. Protein product: CATSGGVGAQETQYF.

The rearrangement links TRBV9 to TRBJ2-3, with 11 bases that match TRBD2. The CDR3 runs to 15 residues. V shed 0 bases and J 5 bases; nucleotides not matched to a gene: 2. CDR1 is SGDLS and CDR2 is YYNGEE in the germline V gene. The CDR3 is CASSVVAGGLDTQYF. The CDR3 nucleotides are TGTGCCAGCAGCGTAGTAGCGGGAGGGCTAGATACGCAGTATTTT.

This clonotype was observed a handful of times. One base away lies a much larger clone, so this may be a sequencing read error. V is TRBV2 and J is TRBJ2-1, with a possible D match to TRBD2 (6 bases). The CDR3 runs 15 residues. The V end was cut by 8 bases, the J end by 6 bases, with 20 bases between. Per the germline V gene, CDR1 is SNHLY and CDR2 is FYNNEI. The CDR3: CASGSANGGSNEQFF. CDR3 sequence (DNA): TGTGCCAGCGGGAGTGCGAATGGGGGGAGCAATGAGCAGTTCTTC.

This clonotype was seen only a few times. The chain employs TRBV10-3 and TRBJ2-2; 11 positions match TRBD1. Germline lookup yields CDR1 ENHRY and CDR2 SYGVKD. V lost 6 bases and J lost 4; bases outside the gene matches: 1. This CDR3 is built from 14 residues. The CDR3 sequence is CAISGTGGTGELFF. CDR3 DNA sequence: TGTGCCATCAGCGGGACAGGGGGCACCGGGGAGCTGTTTTTT.